A selection of T cell receptor beta chains follows, all from one sample in a study of radiotherapy plus CTLA-4 blockade in lung cancer. Sequenced by immunoSEQ multiplex PCR; TCRdb stores in-frame clones only, minus some. The sample has about 51,000 clones; 75% to 85% are singletons. The sample consisted of peripheral blood, taken from a patient treated with radiotherapy plus ipilimumab. The source is a human donor with non-small cell lung cancer who had a complete response to radiotherapy plus ipilimumab. CDR3s include the opening cysteine and the closing phenylalanine or tryptophan. A D gene is named only where the DNA matches it firmly. Size tells how often a clone was seen (once, few, many) or the class of an expanded clone, and some rows leave it out.

TRBD1	-	TRBV6-5	TRBJ1-1	CASSFTGTDNTEAFF	TGTGCCAGCAGTTTCACCGGGACAGATAACACTGAAGCTTTCTTT
-	-	TRBV9	TRBJ2-3	CASSVGTQSTDTQYF	TGTGCCAGCAGCGTAGGGACACAGAGCACAGATACGCAGTATTTT
-	-	TRBV18	TRBJ2-1	CASSPSDNEQFF	TGTGCCAGCTCACCCTCGGACAATGAGCAGTTCTTC
-	-	TRBV18	TRBJ2-3	CASAREPGTQYF	TGTGCCAGCGCACGGGAGCCAGGTACGCAGTATTTT
TRBD2	-	TRBV9	TRBJ2-1	CASSVAGSGSSYNEQFF	TGTGCCAGCAGCGTAGCGGGTAGCGGGAGCTCCTACAATGAGCAGTTCTTC
-	-	TRBV30	TRBJ2-5	CAWSPGQAGETQYF	TGTGCCTGGAGTCCTGGACAAGCGGGAGAGACCCAGTACTTC
-	-	TRBV19	TRBJ2-5	CASSISLYQETQYF	TGTGCCAGTAGTATATCCCTATACCAAGAGACCCAGTACTTC
TRBD2	-	TRBV5-1	TRBJ2-3	CASSFGLAGGRNTDTQYF	TGCGCCAGCAGCTTTGGACTAGCGGGAGGTCGGAACACAGATACGCAGTATTTT
TRBD1	few	TRBV4-1	TRBJ1-5	CASSQLQGNQPQHF	TGCGCCAGCAGCCAACTACAGGGGAATCAGCCCCAGCATTTT
TRBD1	few	TRBV6-4	TRBJ1-2	CASSDGTGGYGYTF	TGTGCCAGCAGTGACGGGACAGGGGGCTATGGCTACACCTTC
TRBD1	-	TRBV19	TRBJ1-2	CASSPRDRFSYGYTF	TGTGCCAGTAGTCCGAGGGACAGATTCTCCTATGGCTACACCTTC
-	-	TRBV11-2	TRBJ1-2	CASSPRMGQNYGYTF	TGTGCCAGCAGCCCCCGAATGGGGCAAAACTATGGCTACACCTTC
-	-	TRBV27	TRBJ2-2	CASSSRVGTGELFF	TGTGCCAGCAGTTCCCGGGTTGGGACCGGGGAGCTGTTTTTT
TRBD1	-	TRBV11-3	TRBJ2-7	CASSPPDRVHEQYF	TGTGCCAGCAGCCCTCCGGACAGGGTCCACGAGCAGTACTTC
-	-	TRBV6-5	TRBJ1-3	CASSIVTGLGNTIYF	TGTGCCAGCAGTATCGTAACAGGCCTTGGAAACACCATATATTTT
-	-	TRBV7-9	TRBJ1-1	CASTEDRTNTEAFF	TGTGCCAGCACGGAGGATCGGACGAACACTGAAGCTTTCTTT
-	-	TRBV11-3	TRBJ2-1	CASSLDGRRSYNEQFF	TGTGCCAGCAGCTTAGATGGAAGACGGAGCTACAATGAGCAGTTCTTC
TRBD1	-	TRBV9	TRBJ2-2	CASSVGRTTGPGELFF	TGTGCCAGCAGCGTAGGCAGAACGACAGGGCCCGGGGAGCTGTTTTTT
-	once	TRBV19	TRBJ2-1	CASQAPQASYEQFF	TGTGCCAGCCAAGCACCCCAGGCGTCCTATGAGCAGTTCTTC
TRBD2	-	TRBV7-6	TRBJ2-1	CASAKVGSGSFEQFF	TGTGCCAGCGCCAAGGTTGGTAGCGGGAGTTTTGAGCAGTTCTTC
TRBD1	once	TRBV5-4	TRBJ2-3	CASSSVSLGQGEDTQYF	TGTGCCAGCAGTTCGGTAAGCCTCGGACAGGGCGAAGATACGCAGTATTTT
TRBD1	-	TRBV18	TRBJ1-2	CASSPAGGDGYTF	TGTGCCAGCTCACCCGCAGGGGGCGATGGCTACACCTTC
TRBD1	-	TRBV2	TRBJ1-1	CASTRTGGLEAFF	TGTGCCAGCACCCGGACAGGGGGCCTTGAAGCTTTCTTT
-	few	TRBV18	TRBJ1-3	CASSPGMTVGNTIYF	TGTGCCAGCTCCCCTGGGATGACAGTTGGAAACACCATATATTTT
-	-	TRBV10-1	TRBJ1-3	CASSEFAQGPQDSGNTIYF	TGCGCCAGCAGTGAGTTCGCACAGGGACCCCAGGACTCTGGAAACACCATATATTTT
TRBD2	-	TRBV2	TRBJ2-1	CASSSTSGGYNEQFF	TGTGCCAGCAGTTCCACTAGCGGGGGCTACAATGAGCAGTTCTTC
TRBD1	once	TRBV2	TRBJ1-5	CASRQTGAQPQHF	TGTGCCAGCAGACAGACAGGGGCCCAGCCCCAGCATTTT
TRBD1	-	TRBV5-1	TRBJ1-1	CASSDKRQGPTEAFF	TGCGCCAGCAGCGATAAACGACAGGGCCCCACTGAAGCTTTCTTT
-	-	TRBV14	TRBJ2-7	CASSSRRVEQYF	TGTGCCAGCAGCTCACGGCGGGTCGAGCAGTACTTC
TRBD2	once	TRBV7-6	TRBJ2-2	CASSLRLAGNTGELFF	TGTGCCAGCAGCTTACGTCTAGCGGGAAACACCGGGGAGCTGTTTTTT
TRBD1	-	TRBV10-3	TRBJ1-3	CAISESLTGGTIYF	TGTGCCATCAGTGAGTCCCTGACAGGGGGAACCATATATTTT
-	-	TRBV27	TRBJ1-1	CASSLFMNTEAFF	TGTGCCAGCAGTTTATTCATGAACACTGAAGCTTTCTTT
TRBD1	-	TRBV2	TRBJ2-5	CASSEETGGETQYF	TGTGCCAGCAGTGAAGAAACAGGGGGCGAGACCCAGTACTTC
-	-	TRBV4-2	TRBJ2-7	CASSHNLDSTSYEQYF	TGTGCCAGCAGCCATAACCTGGACAGTACCTCCTACGAGCAGTACTTC
-	-	TRBV4-3	TRBJ2-2	CASSQVSGGKNTGELFF	TGCGCCAGCAGCCAAGTATCGGGGGGCAAGAACACCGGGGAGCTGTTTTTT
-	-	TRBV18	TRBJ2-1	CASSPPSKQYNEQFF	TGTGCCAGCTCACCACCGTCAAAACAGTACAATGAGCAGTTCTTC
-	-	TRBV6-4	TRBJ2-3	CASSDSPFGGGTDTQYF	TGTGCCAGCAGTGACTCCCCCTTCGGGGGAGGCACAGATACGCAGTATTTT
TRBD1	-	TRBV18	TRBJ2-1	CASSWGTDNEQFF	TGTGCCAGCTCGTGGGGGACAGACAATGAGCAGTTCTTC
TRBD1	few	TRBV14	TRBJ1-3	CASSRGTVGNTIYF	TGTGCCAGCAGCCGGGGGACAGTCGGAAACACCATATATTTT
-	-	TRBV30	TRBJ1-4	CAWSPSGVREEKLFF	TGTGCCTGGAGCCCCAGCGGGGTCAGAGAAGAAAAACTGTTTTTT
-	-	TRBV7-9	TRBJ2-7	CASSSIQGRLSYEQYF	TGTGCCAGCAGCTCGATACAGGGTCGGCTCTCCTACGAGCAGTACTTC
TRBD1	-	TRBV2	TRBJ1-5	CASTKQGNSNQPQHF	TGTGCCAGTACCAAACAGGGGAATAGCAATCAGCCCCAGCATTTT
-	-	TRBV6-1	TRBJ1-2	CASSEAGKKANYGYTF	TGTGCCAGCAGTGAAGCCGGGAAGAAGGCTAACTATGGCTACACCTTC
TRBD1	-	TRBV18	TRBJ2-1	CASSQGQGSEQFF	TGTGCCAGCTCACAGGGACAGGGGTCCGAGCAGTTCTTC
TRBD1	-	TRBV18	TRBJ1-2	CASSGQGVGYGYTF	TGTGCCAGCTCAGGACAGGGGGTTGGCTATGGCTACACCTTC
TRBD1	-	TRBV28	TRBJ1-4	CASNVQGAKGFNEKLFF	TGTGCCAGCAATGTACAGGGGGCCAAGGGGTTTAACGAAAAACTGTTTTTT
-	once	TRBV2	TRBJ1-2	CASRADSLGYGYTF	TGTGCCAGCAGGGCAGACAGTTTGGGCTATGGCTACACCTTC
-	-	TRBV19	TRBJ2-2	CASSISRHGSTGELFF	TGTGCCAGTAGTATTAGCCGCCACGGGAGCACCGGGGAGCTGTTTTTT
-	-	TRBV5-1	TRBJ1-2	CASSLTANYGYTF	TGCGCCAGCAGCTTGACTGCTAACTATGGCTACACCTTC
TRBD2	-	TRBV5-4	TRBJ2-5	CASSFEASGQETQYF	TGTGCCAGCAGCTTTGAGGCTAGCGGGCAAGAGACCCAGTACTTC
-	-	TRBV4-1	TRBJ1-6	CASSQDPGNSPLHF	TGCGCCAGCAGCCAAGATCCCGGTAATTCACCCCTCCACTTT
-	-	TRBV7-2	TRBJ2-2	CASTIASTGELFF	TGTGCCAGTACCATAGCGAGTACCGGGGAGCTGTTTTTT
TRBD2	-	TRBV5-1	TRBJ2-5	CASSLGPAGSQETQYF	TGCGCCAGCAGCTTGGGACCAGCGGGAAGCCAAGAGACCCAGTACTTC